The next 25 T cell receptor beta chains were all read from a single sample in a study of T cells in Graves' hyperthyroidism and ophthalmopathy. Authors of the study amplified TCR beta CDR3 regions from RNA transcripts. Researchers ran a first-round RT-PCR on the TCR CDR3 using the HTBI primer set. From the multiplex PCR reads, TCRdb called clonotypes with MiXCR, one entry per CDR3 protein. The sample shows fewer than 750,000 distinct CDR3 sequences, just over 45% of them seen only once. Sequencing used peripheral blood or thyroid tissue (not recorded which). These receptors came from a woman aged 18-29 years with Graves' hyperthyroidism.

This clonotype has a count of ten or more. The rearrangement uses TRBV7-2 and TRBJ2-2, with D hard to call. Trimming left V 3 bases short and J 5 bases short, with 7 bases between. The CDR3 has 13 amino acids. Germline V lookup: CDR1 SGHTA, CDR2 FQGNSA. DNA for the CDR3: TGTGCCAGCAGCTTTATGGGGACCGGGGAGCTGTTTTTT. Translating gives CASSFMGTGELFF.

This clonotype was observed many times. The genes are TRBV24-1 and TRBJ2-7; 8 bases are shared with TRBD1. Germline V lookup: CDR1 KGHDR, CDR2 SFDVKD. V shed 4 bases and J 0 bases; nucleotides not matched to a gene: 7. This CDR3 has 16 residues. The CDR3 spells CATSDSRDRSSYEQYF. The CDR3 region has the DNA TGTGCCACCAGTGACAGCCGGGACAGGAGCTCCTACGAGCAGTACTTC.

Details on this clonotype: Likely a read error: the CDR3 ends without its conserved phenylalanine or tryptophan. The chain joins TRBV10-3 to TRBJ2-7; D possibly corresponds to TRBD2 (5 bases). Germline CDR1 and CDR2: ENHRY and SYGVKD. This CDR3 comprises 13 residues. The CDR3 nucleotides are TGTGCCACCAGTGTTCCGGGATCCTACGAGCAGTACCTC. This encodes CATSVPGSYEQYL.

The rearrangement joins TRBV29-1 to TRBJ1-1, with D possibly matching TRBD1 (6 bases). V was cut by 7 bases and J by 10 bases, with 19 bases left in between. Germline loops: CDR1 SQVTM, CDR2 ANQGSEA. This CDR3 region has 12 residues. CDR3 sequence: CSALGGPTGAFF. CDR3 DNA: TGCAGCGCCCTTGGGGGCCCGACGGGAGCTTTCTTT.

A word on this clonotype: The CDR3 ends on some other residue instead of the conserved phenylalanine or tryptophan, so this is likely a read error. The genes are TRBV20-1 and TRBJ1-1, with TRBD1 identical over 7 bases. The ends lost 0 bases at V and 0 bases at J; junction bases unmatched: 4. The germline gives CDR1 DFQATT, CDR2 SNEGSKA (reference sequence). The CDR3 has 15 amino acids. The CDR3 reads CSARDGDRVNTEAFT. The CDR3 DNA sequence: TGCAGTGCTAGAGATGGGGACAGAGTGAACACTGAAGCTTTCACA.

This clonotype was observed a handful of times. A single base separates this from a much larger clone, so it may be a read error. The rearrangement uses TRBV2 and TRBJ1-3; D not certain. Per germline, CDR1 SNHLY and CDR2 FYNNEI. V shed 8 bases and J shed 0 bases, with 14 bases lying between them. The CDR3 spans 15 residues. As DNA, the CDR3 is TGTGCCAGCGCCTGGACGTTCAGCTCTGGAAACACCATATATTTT. Encoded protein: CASAWTFSSGNTIYF. The full variable domain, rest sourced from reference TRBV2 and TRBJ1-3, is EPEVTQTPSHQVTQMGQEVILRCVPISNHLYFYWYRQILGQKVEFLVSFYNNEISEKSEIFDDQFSVERPDGSNFTLKIRSTKLEDSAMYFCASAWTFSSGNTIYFGEGSWLTVV.

The J gene is TRBJ1-1, the V gene TRBV29-1; 8 bases are shared with TRBD1. CDR1 is SQVTM and CDR2 is ANQGSEA in the germline V gene. Trimming took 7 bases from V and 4 from J; bases not matched to a gene: 5. This CDR3 has 12 amino acids. The CDR3 DNA reads TGCAGCGCCCGGACAGGGTTCACTGAAGCTTTCTTT. Residues: CSARTGFTEAFF. The full variable domain, completed using reference TRBV29-1 and TRBJ1-1, is SAVISQKPSRDICQRGTSLTIQCQVDSQVTMMFWYRQQPGQSLTLIATANQGSEATYESGFVIDKFPISRPNLTFSTLTVSNMSPEDSSIYLCSARTGFTEAFFGQGTRLTVV.

This clonotype was recorded at least ten times. This chain connects TRBV6-6 to TRBJ2-2; tentatively, D is TRBD2 (5 bases). The germline V gene has CDR1 MNHNY and CDR2 SVGAGI (reference sequence). This CDR3 contains 19 residues. V lost 2 bases and J 5 bases, leaving 24 bases between the germline ends. As DNA, the CDR3 is TGTGCCAGCAGTTACGATGTCCCTCACGCTGGAGGACGGACCGGGGAGCTGTTTTTT. Translation gives CASSYDVPHAGGRTGELFF.

The chain links TRBV11-2 to TRBJ1-2; D may be TRBD1 (6 bases). The CDR3 length is 13 residues. Trimming cost V 7 bases and J 4 bases, with 13 bases left between them. Germline V gene lookup returns CDR1 SGHAT and CDR2 FQNNGV. CDR3: CASKPGQSYGYTF. In DNA form, the CDR3 reads TGTGCCAGCAAACCCGGACAGAGCTATGGCTACACCTTC. Combining the CDR3 with reference TRBV11-2 and TRBJ1-2 gives the whole variable domain EAGVAQSPRYKIIEKRQSVAFWCNPISGHATLYWYQQILGQGPKLLIQFQNNGVVDDSQLPKDRFSAERLKGVDSTLKIQPAKLEDSAVYLCASKPGQSYGYTFGSGTRLTVV.

V and J are TRBV11-1 and TRBJ2-7; 7 nucleotides line up with TRBD1. This CDR3 is 16 amino acids long. The germline V gene has CDR1 SGHAT and CDR2 FQDESV (reference sequence). The J segment lost 7 bases and the V segment lost 1 base, leaving 13 bases of the junction unmatched. The CDR3 spells CASSLGLGTVEGEQYF. CDR3 DNA: TGTGCCAGCAGCTTAGGCCTCGGGACAGTAGAGGGTGAGCAGTACTTC.

The chain couples TRBV4-2 to TRBJ1-1, with TRBD1 identical over 7 bases. The CDR3 spans 14 residues. Per the germline V gene, CDR1 is LGHNA and CDR2 is YNFKEQ. With 3 bases clipped from V and 6 bases from J, the junction kept 7 bases outside the gene matches. CDR3 bases: TGTGCCAGCAGCCAGCAGGGGGGCTCTCCTGAAGCTTTCTTT. This encodes CASSQQGGSPEAFF.

This clonotype has a count of ten or more. The chain is built from TRBV7-9 and TRBJ2-7, with no clear D. Germline V gene lookup returns CDR1 SEHNR and CDR2 FQNEAQ (reference sequence). This CDR3 has 15 amino acids. V lost 1 base and J lost 1, with 11 bases in between. CDR3 in DNA: TGTGCCAGCAGCTTAGAGGGTGAAACTTCCTACGAGCAGTACTTC. Its translation is CASSLEGETSYEQYF.

The V gene is TRBV6-6, the J gene TRBJ2-7, with TRBD2 as a possible D gene (6 bases). Germline V gene lookup returns CDR1 MNHNY and CDR2 SVGAGI (reference sequence). V lost 7 bases, J lost 2 bases, and 33 bases lay in between. The CDR3 consists of 20 residues. The CDR3 bases are TGTGCCAGCAACACTCGCGGAGGGCTAGCGTCTTTAAACCTCCCCTACGAGCAGTACTTC. It is translated as CASNTRGGLASLNLPYEQYF.

This clonotype was recorded only once. The genes are TRBV2 and TRBJ2-7; weak D call: TRBD2 (6 bases). The CDR3 runs 8 residues. Germline V gives CDR1 SNHLY, CDR2 FYNNEI. CDR3 DNA sequence: TGTGCCAGCAGTGAGGCGGGAGTC. This encodes CASSEAGV.

As regards this clonotype: This could be a read error, since a much larger clone is one nucleotide away. The chain recombines TRBV6-6 with TRBJ1-6; 7 positions match TRBD1. The CDR3 has 13 residues. CDR1 is MNHNY and CDR2 is SVGAGI in the germline V gene (reference sequence). The CDR3 DNA follows: TGTGCCCGCAGCCCGGGACAGAATTCACCCCTCCACTTT. It yields the protein CARSPGQNSPLHF.

V is TRBV24-1 and J is TRBJ1-2; possible D gene TRBD1, 6 bases. V gave up 4 bases and J gave up 6 bases, with 11 bases separating them. The germline gives CDR1 KGHDR, CDR2 SFDVKD. The CDR3 loop spans 13 amino acids. The DNA for the CDR3 is TGTGCCACCAGTGACCCAGGGGATCATGGCTACACCTTC. It encodes CATSDPGDHGYTF.

This clonotype was seen more than once but under ten times. The rearrangement links TRBV7-2 to TRBJ1-2; D not certain. V dropped 6 bases and J dropped 3 bases, with 8 bases sitting between them. This CDR3 comprises 12 residues. Germline V gene data show CDR1 as SGHTA and CDR2 as FQGNSA. The CDR3 DNA is TGTGCCAGCAGGCCCGGGGACTATGGCTACACCTTC. It yields the protein CASRPGDYGYTF.

This clonotype was detected ten times or more. The chain links TRBV20-1 to TRBJ2-7, with 8 positions matching TRBD1. The CDR3 length is 13 residues. The V gene's germline CDR1 is DFQATT and CDR2 SNEGSKA (reference sequence). V shed 6 bases and J 2 bases; nucleotides not matched to a gene: 6. CDR3 bases: TGCAGTGCCCACGGGACAGGAACCTACGAGCAGTACTTC. It is translated as CSAHGTGTYEQYF.

The chain joins TRBV7-2 to TRBJ2-7; D might be TRBD1 or TRBD2, each matching 6 bases. Germline assignment: CDR1 SGHTA and CDR2 FQGNSA. The CDR3 is made up of 15 amino acids. V was trimmed by 6 bases and J by 4 bases, leaving 19 bases between them. The CDR3 DNA follows: TGTGCCAGCAGTTTCTTCGGGGGCAGTCAATACGAGCAGTACTTC. This gives the protein CASSFFGGSQYEQYF.

The V and J genes are TRBV4-1 and TRBJ2-7; either TRBD1 or TRBD2 may supply D (6 bases each). CDR1 MGHRA and CDR2 YSYEKL come from the germline V gene. CDR3 size: 15 residues. V shed 4 bases and J shed 4 bases, with 17 bases lying between them. In nucleotides, the CDR3 is TGCGCCAGCAGCCGAGGGGGGCAGGGGCCTTACGAGCAGTACTTC. This sequence encodes CASSRGGQGPYEQYF.

There are many counts of this clonotype. V gene TRBV7-9 combines with J gene TRBJ2-7; 14 positions match TRBD2. The CDR3 spans 16 residues. Losses at the gene ends were 8 bases for V and 5 bases for J; bases not matched to a gene: 11. Germline V gene data show CDR1 as SEHNR and CDR2 as FQNEAQ (reference sequence). The CDR3 DNA reads as TGTGCCAGCGGCAGGAGGGGGACTAGCGGGAGTGACGAGCAGTACTTC. Protein product: CASGRRGTSGSDEQYF.

The chain carries TRBV6-5 and TRBJ1-5; D call uncertain. The CDR3 contains 14 residues. Germline V gene lookup returns CDR1 MNHEY and CDR2 SVGAGI. Trimming took off 0 bases at V and 5 bases at J, with 8 bases between the two ends. DNA for the CDR3: TGTGCCAGCAGTTACTCGATTAGATATCAGCCCCAGCATTTT. This translates into CASSYSIRYQPQHF.

Many counts were recorded for this clonotype. The CDR3 nucleotides are TGTGCCAGCAGACAGGGAAGTACTGAAGCTTTCTTT. Encoded protein: CASRQGSTEAFF. V gene TRBV3-1 combines with J gene TRBJ1-1; a possible D gene is TRBD1 (6 bases). Per the germline V gene, CDR1 is LGHDT and CDR2 is YNNKEL (reference sequence). Trimming took 6 bases from V and 5 from J, leaving 10 bases between them. The CDR3 length is 12 residues.

This clonotype was recorded a few times. This chain connects TRBV6-5 to TRBJ1-2; TRBD1 aligns across 7 bases. Trimming at V came to 2 bases and at J to 10 bases, leaving 7 bases not matched to a gene. This CDR3 has 13 amino acids. Germline lookup yields CDR1 MNHEY and CDR2 SVGAGI. CDR3 sequence (DNA): TGTGCCAGCAGTTACGGTGGACAGGATGACTACACCTTC. Translation: CASSYGGQDDYTF.

The chain carries TRBV7-9 and TRBJ2-7, with D perhaps matching TRBD1 (5 bases). CDR1 is SEHNR and CDR2 is FQNEAQ in the germline V gene (reference sequence). The length of the CDR3 is 14 residues. V gave up 5 bases and J gave up 7 bases, with 18 bases separating them. This CDR3 reads CASSPIARGNEQYF. The CDR3 bases are TGTGCCAGCAGCCCCATAGCAAGGGGCAATGAGCAGTACTTC. The full variable domain, rest sourced from reference TRBV7-9 and TRBJ2-7, is DTGVSQNPRHKITKRGQNVTFRCDPISEHNRLYWYRQTLGQGPEFLTYFQNEAQLEKSRLLSDRFSAERPKGSFSTLEIQRTEQGDSAMYLCASSPIARGNEQYFGPGTRLTVT.